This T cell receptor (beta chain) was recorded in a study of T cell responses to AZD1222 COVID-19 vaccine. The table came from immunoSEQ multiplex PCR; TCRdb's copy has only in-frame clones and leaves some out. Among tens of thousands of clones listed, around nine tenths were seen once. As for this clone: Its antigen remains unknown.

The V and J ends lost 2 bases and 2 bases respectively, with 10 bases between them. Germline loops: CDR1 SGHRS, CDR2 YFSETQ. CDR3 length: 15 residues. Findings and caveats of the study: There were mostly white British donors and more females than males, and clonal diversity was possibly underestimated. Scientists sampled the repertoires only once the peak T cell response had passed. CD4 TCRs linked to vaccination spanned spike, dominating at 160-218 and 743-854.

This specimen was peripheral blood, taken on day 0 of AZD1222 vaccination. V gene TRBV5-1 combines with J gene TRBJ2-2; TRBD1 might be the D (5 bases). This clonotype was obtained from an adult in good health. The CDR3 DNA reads TGCGCCAGCAGCTTCGAAGGGGCTAACACCGGGGAGCTGTTTTTT. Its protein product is CASSFEGANTGELFF. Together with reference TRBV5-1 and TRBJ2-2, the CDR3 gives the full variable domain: KAGVTQTPRYLIKTRGQQVTLSCSPISGHRSVSWYQQTPGQGLQFLFEYFSETQRNKGNFPGRFSGRQFSNSRSEMNVSTLELGDSALYLCASSFEGANTGELFFGEGSRLTVL.